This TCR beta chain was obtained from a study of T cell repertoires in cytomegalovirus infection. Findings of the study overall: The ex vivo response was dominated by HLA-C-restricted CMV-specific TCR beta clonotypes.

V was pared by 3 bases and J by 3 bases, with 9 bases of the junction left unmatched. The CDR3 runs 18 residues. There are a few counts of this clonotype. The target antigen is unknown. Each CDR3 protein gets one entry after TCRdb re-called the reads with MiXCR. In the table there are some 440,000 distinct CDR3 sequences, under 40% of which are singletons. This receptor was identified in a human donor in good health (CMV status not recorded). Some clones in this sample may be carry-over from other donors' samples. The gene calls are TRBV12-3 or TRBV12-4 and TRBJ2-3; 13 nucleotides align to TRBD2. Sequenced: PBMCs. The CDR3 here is CASSFAGGLAGRTDTQYF. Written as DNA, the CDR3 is TGTGCCAGCAGTTTCGCCGGGGGACTAGCGGGGAGGACAGATACGCAGTATTTT.